The present T cell receptor beta chain was sequenced within a study of Ad26.COV2.S vaccination and SARS-CoV-2 variants. Study-level information: Each vaccinee took Ad26.COV2.S intramuscularly, once or twice 56 days apart.

Treatment noted: roughly 18 received Ad26.COV2.S at low or high dose, single or two shots; 5 received placebo; per-sample allocation not given. Specimen acquisition occurred on day 63 following the initial vaccine or placebo injection. The CDR3 length is 13 residues. Looked up from germline, CDR1 is SGHRS and CDR2 is YFSETQ. Trimming took 0 bases from V and 4 from J, leaving 6 bases between them. Points on this clone: The identical CDR3 is also encoded by other nucleotide sequences in the sample.

Produced via immunoSEQ multiplex PCR; TCRdb's table is partial and in-frame only. The sample has 350,000 to 500,000 clones, 89% seen once; the top ten hold about 2.5%. The sample consisted of peripheral blood, taken in a trial of Ad26.COV2.S vaccine versus placebo. This rearrangement joins TRBV5-1 to TRBJ2-3; D is undetermined. This TCR was sampled from a person between 18 and 60 years old who received the Ad26.COV2.S COVID-19 vaccine or a placebo. CDR3 sequence (DNA): TGCGCCAGCAGCTTGGCCGGAGCAGATACGCAGTATTTT. Amino acid sequence: CASSLAGADTQYF. Drawing the rest from reference TRBV5-1 and TRBJ2-3, the complete variable domain is KAGVTQTPRYLIKTRGQQVTLSCSPISGHRSVSWYQQTPGQGLQFLFEYFSETQRNKGNFPGRFSGRQFSNSRSEMNVSTLELGDSALYLCASSLAGADTQYFGPGTRLTVL.